The present T cell receptor (beta chain) was sequenced within a study of beta chain features in type 1 diabetes. Findings of the study overall: A cDNA-based sequencing approach could over-represent cells with high TCR expression. Among patients with Type 1 diabetes, TCRB CDR3s were moderately but significantly shorter in every one of the four CD4+ subsets. The question left open here concerned HLA type influencing TCRB rearrangement.

Every bit of the isolated RNA underwent reverse transcription, so sequencing read expressed TCRB transcripts. Measured with immunoSEQ multiplex PCR; TCRdb has only the in-frame clones, and not every one. The repertoire holds 970,000 or so clones, about a sixth seen once, with about 0.02% in the top ten. The germline V gene encodes CDR1 ENHRY and CDR2 SYGVKD. V gave up 8 bases and J gave up 2 bases, with 14 bases separating them. The CDR3 is 14 residues long. This clone was detected once. Antigen: not known. V usage is TRBV10-3 and J usage is TRBJ2-3; TRBD2 is a possible D gene (6 bases). Sequenced: naive CD4+ T cells from blood. The receptor comes from a woman younger than 35 in good health. For the CDR3, the DNA is TGTGCCATCCGAATAGCGGAGCTCACAGATACGCAGTATTTT. This translates into CAIRIAELTDTQYF.